What follows is one TCR beta chain and its context. With 60 Vbeta and 13 Jbeta primers, the PCR was carried out. Measured with immunoSEQ multiplex PCR; TCRdb has only the in-frame clones, and not every one. Reported are 35,000 to 45,000 clones; the ten largest clones contain approximately 8.8%. The CDR3 is made up of 19 amino acids. Germline V CDR1 and CDR2: LGHNA, YNFKEQ. V was clipped by 0 bases and J by 1 base; unmatched bases: 7. The data are from a study of cytomegalovirus exposure and HLA in healthy donors. Study details: From donors who were HLA-typed, an early data release held around 80 million unique TCRs.

The rearrangement joins TRBV4-2 to TRBJ2-7; 15 bases are a match to TRBD2. Sample: PBMCs. This receptor was obtained from a male donor in good health and CMV-seronegative. The CDR3 here is CASSQDPQGLAGGSYEQYF. As DNA, the CDR3 is TGTGCCAGCAGCCAAGATCCCCAGGGACTAGCGGGAGGTTCCTACGAGCAGTACTTC.